The rows below give T cell receptor beta chains drawn from one sample of a study of stem cell transplantation in POMP-related autoinflammatory disease. Here immunoSEQ multiplex PCR was the method, and the copy in TCRdb shows in-frame clones only, minus some. The table includes tens of thousands of clones, around 90% detected once. This specimen consisted of CD4+ T cells from PBMCs, obtained after stem cell transplantation. Receptors were obtained from a human patient with POMP-related autoinflammation and immune dysregulation (PRAID). Certain T cells may be donor cells from the graft. The CDR3 runs from the conserved cysteine through the conserved F or W. Fields, in order: D gene, clone size, V gene, J gene, CDR3 protein, CDR3 DNA. D genes are given only for firm matches. Expanded clones are given a class, and other clones once, few, many or no size at all.

-	-	TRBV7-2	TRBJ2-5	CASSSQGGETQYF	TGTGCCAGCAGCTCACAGGGCGGAGAGACCCAGTACTTC
-	-	TRBV18	TRBJ1-1	CASSPSIRGASEAFF	TGTGCCAGCTCACCGTCGATCCGGGGGGCTTCTGAAGCTTTCTTT
-	-	TRBV21-1	TRBJ1-5	CASSKEQGKATSYSNQPQHF	TGTGCCAGCAGCAAAGAACAGGGGAAGGCCACATCATACAGCAATCAGCCCCAGCATTTT
TRBD1	-	TRBV19	TRBJ1-5	CARQGSNQPQHF	TGTGCCAGACAGGGGAGCAATCAGCCCCAGCATTTT
-	-	TRBV5-1	TRBJ1-1	CASSGGSNTEAFF	TGCGCCAGCAGTGGGGGCTCGAACACTGAAGCTTTCTTT
-	-	TRBV21-1	TRBJ1-2	CASSKRPGVYYGYTF	TGTGCCAGCAGCAAAAGGCCAGGTGTATACTATGGCTACACCTTC
TRBD1	-	TRBV28	TRBJ2-3	CASSSPGQGTDTQYF	TGTGCCAGCAGTAGTCCGGGACAGGGCACAGATACGCAGTATTTT
TRBD1	-	TRBV5-1	TRBJ2-5	CASRDEGSPDRETQYF	TGCGCCAGCAGGGATGAAGGTTCGCCGGACAGGGAGACCCAGTACTTC
TRBD1	few	TRBV2	TRBJ2-2	CASRRDRASTGELFF	TGTGCCAGCAGAAGGGACAGGGCGAGCACCGGGGAGCTGTTTTTT
-	-	TRBV7-8	TRBJ2-2	CASSKQPHGGNTGELFF	TGTGCCAGCAGCAAACAGCCCCACGGGGGAAACACCGGGGAGCTGTTTTTT
-	-	TRBV30	TRBJ2-7	CAWSVLEYEQYF	TGTGCCTGGAGTGTACTCGAATACGAGCAGTACTTC
TRBD2	-	TRBV18	TRBJ2-7	CASSQGLAGGYEQYF	TGTGCCAGCTCACAAGGACTAGCGGGAGGCTACGAGCAGTACTTC
-	-	TRBV29-1	TRBJ1-1	CSLVSPGGGEAFF	TGCAGCCTAGTAAGCCCAGGTGGAGGTGAAGCTTTCTTT
TRBD1	-	TRBV27	TRBJ2-1	CASSRRGRLYNEQFF	TGTGCCAGCAGTCGCAGGGGGCGGTTATACAATGAGCAGTTCTTC
TRBD2	once	TRBV4-1	TRBJ2-2	CASSPGTSAPFGELFF	TGCGCCAGCAGCCCCGGGACTAGCGCACCCTTTGGGGAGCTGTTTTTT
TRBD2	once	TRBV5-1	TRBJ2-5	CASSRTRQETQYF	TGCGCCAGCAGCAGGACTAGACAAGAGACCCAGTACTTC
-	-	TRBV7-8	TRBJ1-2	CASSLDRRPANYGYTF	TGTGCCAGCAGCTTAGACAGGCGCCCAGCTAACTATGGCTACACCTTC
TRBD1	-	TRBV14	TRBJ2-3	CASSQGRDRSTDTQYF	TGTGCCAGCAGCCAAGGGCGGGACAGGTCGACAGATACGCAGTATTTT
-	few	TRBV27	TRBJ1-1	CASSSTGPLLGNTEAFF	TGTGCCAGCAGTTCAACAGGGCCCCTATTGGGGAACACTGAAGCTTTCTTT
-	-	TRBV18	TRBJ2-7	CASSPEAVREQYF	TGTGCCAGCTCACCAGAGGCGGTCCGCGAGCAGTACTTC
TRBD1	-	TRBV27	TRBJ2-7	CASSIRGTDSSYEQYF	TGTGCCAGCAGTATCCGAGGGACAGATAGCTCCTACGAGCAGTACTTC
TRBD1	-	TRBV5-5	TRBJ2-3	CASSRGQVHTDTQYF	TGTGCCAGCAGCCGAGGACAGGTTCACACAGATACGCAGTATTTT
TRBD1	-	TRBV28	TRBJ2-1	CASFSLGGQGAYNEQFF	TGTGCCAGCTTCTCCCTGGGGGGACAGGGGGCATACAATGAGCAGTTCTTC
-	once	TRBV19	TRBJ2-5	CASGYGPAQETQYF	TGTGCCAGTGGATATGGGCCAGCCCAAGAGACCCAGTACTTC
-	-	TRBV24-1	TRBJ2-1	CATSDSRRDEQFF	TGTGCCACCAGTGACTCACGGAGGGATGAGCAGTTCTTC
-	-	TRBV3-1/TRBV3-2	TRBJ2-5	CASSPRPSGSVTQYF	TGTGCCAGCAGCCCTCGTCCCTCAGGGTCGGTGACCCAGTACTTC
TRBD1	-	TRBV28	TRBJ2-7	CASSSTGQGGPYEQYF	TGTGCCAGCAGTTCGACAGGACAGGGGGGTCCCTACGAGCAGTACTTC
TRBD1	-	TRBV5-8	TRBJ1-5	CASSLAQGTGGVNQPQHF	TGTGCCAGCAGCTTGGCCCAAGGGACAGGGGGTGTCAATCAGCCCCAGCATTTT
-	-	TRBV10-3	TRBJ2-3	CGAGGPSTDTQYF	TGTGGCGCTGGGGGCCCGAGCACAGATACGCAGTATTTT
-	once	TRBV30	TRBJ1-5	CAWSVQNSNQPQHF	TGTGCCTGGAGTGTACAGAATAGCAATCAGCCCCAGCATTTT
-	-	TRBV10-1	TRBJ2-2	CASSKGQNTGELFF	TGCGCCAGCAGTAAGGGACAGAACACCGGGGAGCTGTTTTTT
TRBD1	-	TRBV6-5	TRBJ2-7	CASSPGQGAIEQYF	TGTGCCAGCAGTCCGGGACAGGGGGCGATCGAGCAGTACTTC
-	medium-sized	TRBV27	TRBJ2-2	CANSGSNTGELFF	TGTGCCAACAGCGGAAGCAACACCGGGGAGCTGTTTTTT
-	-	TRBV5-1	TRBJ2-3	CASSQPRESSTDTQYF	TGCGCCAGCAGCCAACCGCGGGAATCTAGCACAGATACGCAGTATTTT
-	-	TRBV20-1	TRBJ1-1	CSATQGAFF	TGCAGTGCTACCCAGGGGGCTTTCTTT
-	once	TRBV7-8	TRBJ2-1	CASSRRGATYNEQFF	TGTGCCAGCAGCCGCCGGGGGGCAACATACAATGAGCAGTTCTTC
TRBD1	-	TRBV19	TRBJ2-1	CASSIRKTGPSYNEQFF	TGTGCCAGTAGTATCCGAAAGACAGGGCCTTCCTACAATGAGCAGTTCTTC